This passage covers 5 T cell receptor beta chains from one sample sequenced in a study of shared clonotypes between healthy human individuals. Repertoires were generated with immunoSEQ multiplex PCR, while TCRdb's copy carries only in-frame clones and drops some. Among some 450,000 clones listed, approximately 77% were seen once. The specimen was PBMCs. These receptors all come from a woman aged 40 to 50 in good health. Some clones in this sample may be carry-over from other donors' samples.

Concerning this clone itself: The likely explanation is a read error, given a far larger clone one base away. This specimen includes other DNA sequences encoding the same CDR3. This chain uses TRBV30 with TRBJ2-1, with TRBD2 as a possible D gene (5 bases). Germline assignment: CDR1 GTSNPN and CDR2 SVGIG (reference sequence). The germline V and J ends were trimmed by 3 bases and 2 bases, with 17 bases remaining between them. This CDR3 spans 16 amino acids. Here the CDR3 DNA reads TGTGCCTGGAGCGTAGGTGGGAGCGCCACCTACAATGAGCAGTTCTTC. Translated, it gives CAWSVGGSATYNEQFF.

This clone has just a few counts. V usage is TRBV11-1 and J usage is TRBJ2-5; 13 bases are a match to TRBD2. The DNA end lines up better with TRBJ2-7; the J call may be wrong. The V gene's germline CDR1 is SGHAT and CDR2 FQDESV (reference sequence). The CDR3 is 16 residues long. In DNA form, the CDR3 reads TGTGCCAGCAGCCTCACCGGGACTAGCGGGACCTACGAGCAGTACTTC. Its protein product is CASSLTGTSGTYEQYF.

The gene calls are TRBV7-9 and TRBJ2-3; D gene uncertain. The CDR3 runs to 15 residues. V lost 4 bases and J lost 3, with 14 bases in between. Per the germline V gene, CDR1 is SEHNR and CDR2 is FQNEAQ (reference sequence). The CDR3 DNA follows: TGTGCCAGCAGCTGGGGTCGGGCCGCGACAGATACGCAGTATTTT. Its translation: CASSWGRAATDTQYF.

The rearrangement links TRBV18 to TRBJ2-2; 7 nucleotides line up with TRBD2. Germline loops: CDR1 KGHSH, CDR2 LQKENI. The CDR3 sequence is 14 residues long. The ends lost 1 base at V and 6 bases at J; junction bases unmatched: 2. CDR3 loop: CASSPQRESGELFF. The CDR3, as DNA: TGTGCCAGCTCACCACAGCGGGAATCCGGGGAGCTGTTTTTT.

The gene calls are TRBV7-9 and TRBJ2-1; 8 positions match TRBD2. CDR3 length: 15 residues. The ends lost 6 bases at V and 8 bases at J; junction bases unmatched: 12. The germline V gene has CDR1 SEHNR and CDR2 FQNEAQ (reference sequence). CDR3 DNA: TGTGCCAGCAGTTCGAGCGGGAGAGGGGTAGATGAGCAGTTCTTC. It is translated as CASSSSGRGVDEQFF.